These T cell receptor beta chains were read from a single sample in a study of CD8 T cells in ankylosing spondylitis. TCRdb redid the calling of the 5' RACE reads with MiXCR, one entry per CDR3 protein. The sample yields around 140,000 distinct CDR3 sequences, about an eighth seen once. The sample comprised blood, either unsorted or a sorted T cell fraction (not recorded which). The receptors shown here come from a female donor with ankylosing spondylitis or in good health (not recorded which). Each CDR3 is given with its conserved first and last residue. The D gene is left open where the match is weak. Only some rows state a clone size, as once, few, many or a class for expanded clones.

abundance | len | j_gene | d_gene | v_gene | CDR3aa | CDR3nt
many | 13 | TRBJ1-1 | . | TRBV11-2 | CASSTGPLKGAFF | TGTGCCAGCAGCACTGGACCCCTGAAGGGAGCTTTCTTT
many | 12 | TRBJ2-3 | . | TRBV7-6 | CASNRITDTQYF | TGTGCCAGCAACCGAATCACAGATACGCAGTATTTT
many | 14 | TRBJ2-3 | . | TRBV5-1 | CASSLGGAADTQYF | TGCGCCAGCAGCTTGGGAGGGGCGGCAGATACGCAGTATTTT
many | 14 | TRBJ2-7 | . | TRBV20-1 | CSARDQGRSYEQYF | TGCAGTGCTAGAGATCAGGGACGCTCCTACGAGCAGTACTTC
many | 16 | TRBJ2-1 | . | TRBV12-3/TRBV12-4 | CASSFLGPPRENEQFF | TGTGCCAGCAGTTTTTTGGGGCCACCTAGGGAAAATGAGCAGTTCTTC
. | 12 | TRBJ2-1 | . | TRBV18 | CASSPLESEQFF | TGTGCCAGCTCACCATTGGAAAGTGAGCAGTTCTTC
many | 14 | TRBJ1-5 | . | TRBV7-2 | CASSLAGPNQPQHF | TGTGCCAGCAGCTTAGCAGGGCCCAATCAGCCCCAGCATTTT
many | 13 | TRBJ1-5 | . | TRBV19 | CASTRTGSGPQHF | TGTGCCAGTACCCGGACTGGCTCCGGGCCCCAGCATTTT
. | 14 | TRBJ2-5 | . | TRBV7-9 | CASSFEGGQETQYF | TGTGCCAGCAGCTTCGAGGGGGGTCAAGAGACCCAGTACTTC
. | 13 | TRBJ1-1 | . | TRBV7-9 | CASSGAQNTEAFF | TGTGCCAGCAGCGGGGCTCAGAACACTGAAGCTTTCTTT
many | 14 | TRBJ2-1 | . | TRBV18 | CASSPASSYNEQFF | TGTGCCAGCTCACCAGCTTCCTCCTACAATGAGCAGTTCTTC
many | 14 | TRBJ2-7 | TRBD1 | TRBV27 | CASSQGQVFYEQYF | TGTGCCAGCAGTCAGGGACAGGTCTTCTACGAGCAGTACTTC
many | 15 | TRBJ1-2 | TRBD1 | TRBV10-3 | CAISESGTANYGYTF | TGTGCCATCAGTGAGTCGGGGACAGCCAATTATGGCTACACCTTC
many | 14 | TRBJ1-5 | . | TRBV30 | CAWSVGHGAMPQHF | TGTGCCTGGAGTGTAGGCCACGGAGCGATGCCCCAGCATTTT
. | 19 | TRBJ2-2 | TRBD2 | TRBV7-3 | CASSLNSFAGGPNTGELFF | TGTGCCAGCAGCTTAAACTCCTTTGCGGGGGGGCCGAACACCGGGGAGCTGTTTTTT
many | 14 | TRBJ1-5 | . | TRBV12-3/TRBV12-4 | CASSFQGPDQPQHF | TGTGCCAGCAGTTTTCAGGGTCCCGATCAGCCCCAGCATTTT
many | 13 | TRBJ2-1 | . | TRBV5-4 | CASSFSTYNEQFF | TGTGCCAGCAGCTTTTCTACCTACAATGAGCAGTTCTTC
many | 14 | TRBJ2-7 | . | TRBV7-9 | CASSLLATAYEQYF | TGTGCCAGCAGCTTACTGGCTACCGCCTACGAGCAGTACTTC
few | 15 | TRBJ2-1 | TRBD2 | TRBV9 | CASSVRGEGYNEQFF | TGTGCCAGCAGCGTCCGGGGGGAGGGTTACAATGAGCAGTTCTTC
many | 13 | TRBJ1-1 | . | TRBV7-9 | CASSASVNTEAFF | TGTGCCAGCAGCGCGTCAGTGAACACTGAAGCTTTCTTT
. | 12 | TRBJ1-2 | TRBD1 | TRBV18 | CASSPPGGSYTF | TGTGCCAGCTCACCGCCAGGGGGAAGCTACACCTTC
many | 15 | TRBJ1-1 | TRBD1 | TRBV15 | CATSMGTGRNTEAFF | TGTGCCACCAGCATGGGGACAGGACGGAACACTGAAGCTTTCTTT
few | 13 | TRBJ2-1 | . | TRBV12-2 | CARGMGFGNEQFF | TGTGCAAGAGGGATGGGGTTCGGGAATGAGCAGTTCTTC
many | 16 | TRBJ2-2 | . | TRBV12-3/TRBV12-4 | CASSPDSGVGTGELFF | TGTGCCAGCAGTCCGGACTCAGGGGTGGGCACCGGGGAGCTGTTTTTT
many | 15 | TRBJ2-1 | . | TRBV11-2 | CASSFEALYYNEQFF | TGTGCCAGCAGCTTCGAGGCCTTATATTACAATGAGCAGTTCTTC
many | 13 | TRBJ2-2 | TRBD1 | TRBV7-7 | CASSRQGSGELFF | TGTGCCAGCAGCAGACAGGGTTCCGGGGAGCTGTTTTTT
. | 14 | TRBJ2-5 | . | TRBV5-1 | CASSFGQTQETQYF | TGCGCCAGCAGCTTTGGGCAGACCCAAGAGACCCAGTACTTC
many | 17 | TRBJ2-5 | TRBD2 | TRBV29-1 | CSVEVRPGGRLASTQYF | TGCAGCGTTGAAGTCCGTCCGGGAGGGCGATTGGCGTCGACCCAGTACTTC
many | 19 | TRBJ2-2 | TRBD2 | TRBV9 | CASSPRTSGWNPNTGELFF | TGTGCCAGCAGCCCTAGGACTAGCGGGTGGAATCCGAACACCGGGGAGCTGTTTTTT
many | 13 | TRBJ2-7 | . | TRBV29-1 | CSVEAGGPREQYF | TGCAGCGTTGAAGCTGGGGGGCCAAGGGAGCAGTACTTC
many | 11 | TRBJ1-1 | . | TRBV5-6 | CASSLAEQAFF | TGTGCCAGCAGCTTGGCTGAACAAGCTTTCTTT
. | 15 | TRBJ2-7 | . | TRBV5-5 | CASSPRTVSSYEQYF | TGTGCCAGCAGCCCCCGGACGGTCTCTTCCTACGAGCAGTACTTC
few | 15 | TRBJ1-2 | TRBD1 | TRBV28 | CASRRIGQGNYGYTF | TGTGCCAGCAGAAGAATCGGACAGGGAAACTATGGCTACACCTTC
once | 14 | TRBJ2-7 | . | TRBV28 | CASSYPQLIYEQYF | TGTGCCAGCAGTTACCCCCAGTTAATCTACGAGCAGTACTTC
many | 15 | TRBJ1-3 | . | TRBV20-1 | CSARDLQGTGNTIYF | TGCAGTGCTAGAGATCTACAGGGAACTGGAAACACCATATATTTT
many | 13 | TRBJ1-1 | . | TRBV21-1 | CASSKIVNTEAFF | TGTGCCAGCAGCAAAATAGTGAACACTGAAGCTTTCTTT
many | 15 | TRBJ1-1 | . | TRBV7-9 | CASSLDVGRGAEAFF | TGTGCCAGCAGCTTAGACGTAGGGCGCGGGGCTGAAGCTTTCTTT
many | 16 | TRBJ2-1 | . | TRBV10-2 | CASSVGGSLAYNEQFF | TGCGCCAGCAGTGTCGGGGGCTCTCTCGCCTACAATGAGCAGTTCTTC